Below, 23 T cell receptor beta chains from the same sample are listed, as sequenced in a study of Ad26.COV2.S vaccination and SARS-CoV-2 variants. Specified treatment: about 20 received Ad26.COV2.S at low or high dose, single or two shots; roughly 5 received placebo; per-sample allocation not given. Sampling took place 63 days after the first vaccine or placebo injection. Profiling relied on immunoSEQ multiplex PCR, and the TCRdb table lists in-frame clones only, not all of them. The sample includes hundreds of thousands of clones, approximately 90% of them seen just once. The sample in question was peripheral blood, obtained in a trial of Ad26.COV2.S vaccine versus placebo. The origin of the receptors is a person aged 18-65 years who received the Ad26.COV2.S COVID-19 vaccine or a placebo.

This sequence joins TRBV6-1 and TRBJ1-6, with a tentative D call TRBD1 (5 bases). The CDR3 loop spans 15 amino acids. Germline values: CDR1 MNHNS, CDR2 SASEGT. V was pared by 1 base and J by 7 bases, with 11 bases between. The CDR3 loop reads CASSEGSGPNSPLHF. In DNA, the CDR3 is TGTGCCAGCAGTGAAGGATCGGGGCCGAATTCACCCCTCCACTTT.

J is TRBJ1-4 and V is TRBV21-1. TRBV21-1 is termed a pseudogene. This CDR3 has 15 residues. The CDR3 nucleotides are TGTGCCAGCAGCTCTAGCCCGGGGTCTAATGAAAAACTGTTTTTT. This encodes CASSSSPGSNEKLFF.

The chain recombines TRBV30 with TRBJ2-2; 8 bases fit TRBD2. Germline loops: CDR1 GTSNPN, CDR2 SVGIG (reference sequence). This CDR3 has 13 amino acids. V gave up 0 bases and J gave up 8 bases; unmatched junction bases: 2. The CDR3 region is CAWSVQREGELFF. Written as DNA, the CDR3 is TGTGCCTGGAGTGTACAGCGGGAGGGGGAGCTGTTTTTT.

The chain has TRBV10-3 and TRBJ1-1, with TRBD1 matching over 9 bases. Trimming cost V 1 base and J 8 bases; bases outside gene matches: 8. The CDR3 is 15 residues long. The germline CDR1 and CDR2 sequences are ENHRY and SYGVKD. In nucleotides, the CDR3 is TGTGCCATCAGTGAGTTGGGACAGGGAAGTCGGGAAGCTTTCTTT. Its translation: CAISELGQGSREAFF.

CDR3 loop: CARSRGGNSGNTIYF. In DNA form, the CDR3 reads TGTGCCAGGAGTAGAGGGGGCAATTCTGGAAACACCATATATTTT. This sequence joins TRBV2 and TRBJ1-3; TRBD1 matches 7 bases. Germline assignment: CDR1 SNHLY and CDR2 FYNNEI. This CDR3 spans 15 amino acids. The ends lost 9 bases at V and 1 base at J; junction bases unmatched: 9.

The CDR3 bases are TGTGCCAGCAGTTCCGGGACTCCAAGCAGGGAAGCTTTCTTT. Encoded protein: CASSSGTPSREAFF. This chain links TRBV7-9 with TRBJ1-1; TRBD1 might be the D (5 bases). The germline CDR1 and CDR2 sequences are SEHNR and FQNEAQ (reference sequence). This CDR3 is built from 14 residues. V dropped 6 bases and J dropped 8 bases, with 19 bases sitting between them.

This sequence joins TRBV7-9 and TRBJ1-2; no reliable D call. The V gene's germline CDR1 is SEHNR and CDR2 FQNEAQ (reference sequence). The CDR3 is made up of 13 amino acids. V dropped 4 bases and J dropped 3 bases, with 9 bases sitting between them. The CDR3: CASSSEGDYGYTF. CDR3 bases: TGTGCCAGCAGCTCGGAGGGCGACTATGGCTACACCTTC.

J is TRBJ1-3 and V is TRBV30; no firm D call. The CDR3 is made up of 11 amino acids. From germline, CDR1 is GTSNPN and CDR2 SVGIG (reference sequence). Trimming left V 4 bases short and J 3 bases short, with 4 bases between. The CDR3 nucleotides are TGTGCCTGGATGGGTGGAAACACCATATATTTT. Translation: CAWMGGNTIYF.

This sequence joins TRBV2 and TRBJ2-5, with 7 bases matching TRBD1. The V segment lost 8 bases and the J segment 5 bases; nucleotides outside the gene matches: 8. The CDR3 runs to 13 residues. Germline lookup yields CDR1 SNHLY and CDR2 FYNNEI. CDR3 protein: CASGGQDGETQYF. The CDR3 region has the DNA TGTGCCAGCGGAGGACAGGATGGTGAGACCCAGTACTTC. Filled out from reference TRBV2 and TRBJ2-5, the complete variable domain reads EPEVTQTPSHQVTQMGQEVILRCVPISNHLYFYWYRQILGQKVEFLVSFYNNEISEKSEIFDDQFSVERPDGSNFTLKIRSTKLEDSAMYFCASGGQDGETQYFGPGTRLLVL.

The chain joins TRBV27 to TRBJ2-3; 7 bases agree with TRBD1. Germline V gene data show CDR1 as MNHEY and CDR2 as SMNVEV (reference sequence). V lost 4 bases to trimming and J lost 6 bases; unmatched junction nucleotides: 4. This CDR3 is built from 13 residues. The CDR3 sequence: CASSSLQGDTQYF. DNA of the CDR3: TGTGCCAGCAGTTCCTTACAGGGGGATACGCAGTATTTT.

This chain links TRBV9 with TRBJ1-1, with 7 bases matching TRBD1. V gave up 0 bases and J gave up 3 bases; unmatched junction bases: 11. The CDR3 covers 17 residues. Germline CDR1 and CDR2: SGDLS and YYNGEE. The CDR3 protein is CASSVGFLGGGDTEAFF. The CDR3 DNA reads as TGTGCCAGCAGCGTAGGGTTTCTAGGAGGGGGCGACACTGAAGCTTTCTTT.

The rearrangement joins TRBV9 to TRBJ2-5; D is undetermined. Trimming pared 2 bases from V and 2 bases from J, leaving 7 bases between. Germline V gene lookup returns CDR1 SGDLS and CDR2 YYNGEE. The length of the CDR3 is 13 residues. CDR3 in amino acids: CASSVRLQETQYF. Written as DNA, the CDR3 is TGTGCCAGCAGCGTTCGCCTGCAAGAGACCCAGTACTTC. The variable domain in full, with the rest retrieved from reference TRBV9 and TRBJ2-5, is DSGVTQTPKHLITATGQRVTLRCSPRSGDLSVYWYQQSLDQGLQFLIQYYNGEERAKGNILERFSAQQFPDLHSELNLSSLELGDSALYFCASSVRLQETQYFGPGTRLLVL.

The chain employs TRBV6-1 and TRBJ2-2; the D gene is possibly TRBD1 (5 bases). CDR1 is MNHNS, CDR2 SASEGT, per germline. The CDR3 sequence is 14 residues long. The V end lost 2 bases, the J end lost 6 bases, and 10 bases lay between the germline ends. The CDR3, as DNA: TGTGCCAGCAGTGAAAACAGGAGAGCCGGGGAGCTGTTTTTT. Residues: CASSENRRAGELFF.

This clone was counted a single time. J is TRBJ2-1 and V is TRBV6-4, with D perhaps TRBD1 (6 bases). This CDR3 is 14 amino acids long. V dropped 5 bases and J dropped 5 bases, with 13 bases sitting between them. The germline V gene has CDR1 MRHNA and CDR2 SNTAGT. CDR3 nucleotide sequence: TGTGCCAGCAGTACCGGGACAAGAAACAATGAGCAGTTCTTC. Protein: CASSTGTRNNEQFF.

The chain couples TRBV19 to TRBJ2-2; 8 bases match TRBD1. Trimming at V came to 3 bases and at J to 6 bases, leaving 9 bases not matched to a gene. CDR3 length equals 16 residues. Germline lookup yields CDR1 LNHDA and CDR2 SQIVND (reference sequence). DNA for the CDR3: TGTGCCAGTAGTATGGGGCAGGGGGCTTTAGCCGGGGAGCTGTTTTTT. Encoded protein: CASSMGQGALAGELFF.

This clone has just a few counts. V is TRBV6-5 and J is TRBJ1-2; 9 nucleotides align to TRBD1. V lost 0 bases to trimming and J lost 5 bases; unmatched junction nucleotides: 7. Germline-derived CDR1 and CDR2 are MNHEY and SVGAGI. The CDR3 spans 16 residues. The DNA for the CDR3 is TGTGCCAGCAGTTACTCCGTTGGGACAGGGAGGTATGGCTACACCTTC. This gives the protein CASSYSVGTGRYGYTF.

This clone was detected only once. The chain joins TRBV11-1 to TRBJ1-1; TRBD1 matches at 7 bases. The ends lost 4 bases at V and 7 bases at J; junction bases unmatched: 6. Germline V gives CDR1 SGHAT, CDR2 FQDESV (reference sequence). There are 13 residues in the CDR3. The chain's CDR3 is CASSSLGQFEAFF. The CDR3 DNA is TGTGCCAGCAGCTCCCTGGGACAGTTTGAAGCTTTCTTT.

This clone has a single count. In DNA, the CDR3 is TGTGCCAGCAGGGCTGTCAGGGGGATCCAAGAGACCCAGTACTTC. Translation: CASRAVRGIQETQYF. The chain employs TRBV2 and TRBJ2-5; 7 bases are shared with TRBD1. CDR1 SNHLY and CDR2 FYNNEI come from the germline V gene. The CDR3 covers 15 residues. J gave up 1 base and V 6 bases, and 8 bases lay outside the gene matches.

V gene TRBV2 combines with J gene TRBJ2-1, with 10 bases aligning to TRBD2. The germline gives CDR1 SNHLY, CDR2 FYNNEI. The CDR3 is 14 residues long. Trimming removed 6 bases from V and 12 bases from J; junction bases left unmatched: 11. CDR3 DNA: TGTGCCAGCAGACCGGGACTAGCGAACTCACGGCAGTTCTTC. Its protein product is CASRPGLANSRQFF.

The chain employs TRBV15 and TRBJ2-3; TRBD2 agrees at 10 bases. V dropped 1 base and J dropped 5; count of bases not matched to a gene: 6. This CDR3 is 16 amino acids long. The germline V gene encodes CDR1 LNHNV and CDR2 YYDKDF (reference sequence). The DNA for the CDR3 is TGTGCCACCAGCAGAGCGCTAGCGGGAGTAGGAGATACGCAGTATTTT. Its protein product is CATSRALAGVGDTQYF.

The chain couples TRBV2 to TRBJ2-5; 8 bases are shared with TRBD2. The CDR3 spans 15 residues. Trimming at V came to 6 bases and at J to 2 bases, leaving 8 bases not matched to a gene. Germline V lookup: CDR1 SNHLY, CDR2 FYNNEI. The CDR3: CASRSRTSKQETQYF. The CDR3, as DNA: TGTGCCAGCAGGTCTAGGACTAGCAAACAAGAGACCCAGTACTTC.

CDR3 in DNA: TGTGCCAGCAGCCTATTCAGACAGGGGGATAGCAATCAGCCCCAGCATTTT. Translating gives CASSLFRQGDSNQPQHF. The genes are TRBV3-1 (or the pseudogene TRBV3-2) and TRBJ1-5; 9 nucleotides line up with TRBD1. V was clipped by 4 bases and J by 0 bases; unmatched bases: 7. Germline-derived CDR1 and CDR2 are LGHDT and YNNKEL (reference sequence). The CDR3 totals 17 residues.

In its sample, this clone was seen a few times. CDR3 sequence: CASSLGAGGTNTGELFF. The CDR3 nucleotides are TGTGCCAGCAGCTTAGGGGCGGGCGGGACTAACACCGGGGAGCTGTTTTTT. V usage is TRBV7-8 and J usage is TRBJ2-2; a possible D gene is TRBD2 (6 bases). Germline V gene sequence: CDR1 SGHVS, CDR2 FQNEAQ. V lost 1 base, J lost 2 bases, and 14 bases lay in between. CDR3 size: 17 residues.